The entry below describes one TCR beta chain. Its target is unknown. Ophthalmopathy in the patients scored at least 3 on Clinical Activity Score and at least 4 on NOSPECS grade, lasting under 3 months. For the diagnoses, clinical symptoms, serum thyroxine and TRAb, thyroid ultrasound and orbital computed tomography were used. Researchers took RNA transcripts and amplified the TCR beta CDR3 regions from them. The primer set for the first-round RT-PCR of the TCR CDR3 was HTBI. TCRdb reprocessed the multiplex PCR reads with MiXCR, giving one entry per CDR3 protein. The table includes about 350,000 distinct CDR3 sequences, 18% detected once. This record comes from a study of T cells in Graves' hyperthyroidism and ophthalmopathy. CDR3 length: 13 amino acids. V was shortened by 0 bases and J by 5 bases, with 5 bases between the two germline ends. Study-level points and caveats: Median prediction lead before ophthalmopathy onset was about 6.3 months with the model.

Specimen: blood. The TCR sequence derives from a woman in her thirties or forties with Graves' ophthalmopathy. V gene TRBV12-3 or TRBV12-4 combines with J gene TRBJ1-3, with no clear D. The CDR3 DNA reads TGTGCCAGCAGTTTAGCCCATAGAAACACCATATATTTT. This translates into CASSLAHRNTIYF.